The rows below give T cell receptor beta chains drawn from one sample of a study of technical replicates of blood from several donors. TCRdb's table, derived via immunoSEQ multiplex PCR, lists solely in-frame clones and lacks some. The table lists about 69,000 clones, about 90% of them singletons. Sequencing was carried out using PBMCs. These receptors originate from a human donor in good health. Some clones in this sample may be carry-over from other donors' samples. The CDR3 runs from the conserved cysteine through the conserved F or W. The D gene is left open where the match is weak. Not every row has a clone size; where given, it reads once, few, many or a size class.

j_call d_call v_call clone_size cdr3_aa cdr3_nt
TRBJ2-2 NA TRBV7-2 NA CASNPPGALGELFF TGTGCCAGCAATCCTCCAGGGGCCTTAGGGGAGCTGTTTTTT
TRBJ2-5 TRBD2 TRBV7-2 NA CASSLARGSGSQTQYF TGTGCCAGCAGCTTAGCTCGTGGTAGCGGGAGTCAGACCCAGTACTTC
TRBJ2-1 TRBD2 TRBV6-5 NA CASSSRPGLAGGPGFF TGTGCCAGCAGTTCCCGGCCGGGACTAGCGGGAGGGCCTGGATTCTTC
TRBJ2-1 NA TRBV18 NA CASSPGRGSYNEQFF TGTGCCAGCTCACCCGGCAGGGGCTCCTACAATGAGCAGTTCTTC
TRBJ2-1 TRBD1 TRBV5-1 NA CASSARPDRQYNEQFF TGCGCCAGCAGCGCGAGACCGGACAGGCAGTACAATGAGCAGTTCTTC
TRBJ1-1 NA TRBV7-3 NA CASRAAANTEAFF TGTGCCAGCAGGGCGGCAGCTAACACTGAAGCTTTCTTT
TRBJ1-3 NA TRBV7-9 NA CASSPWGSFSGNTIYF TGTGCCAGCAGCCCTTGGGGCAGCTTCTCTGGAAACACCATATATTTT
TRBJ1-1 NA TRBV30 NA CAWSTGSGTEAFF TGTGCCTGGAGTACGGGGTCGGGCACTGAAGCTTTCTTT
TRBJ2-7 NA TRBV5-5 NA CASSLSYGVSYEQYF TGTGCCAGCAGCTTATCTTACGGGGTTTCCTACGAGCAGTACTTC
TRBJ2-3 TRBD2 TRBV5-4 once CASSLQRGSSTDTQYF TGTGCCAGCAGCTTACAGCGGGGATCTAGCACAGATACGCAGTATTTT
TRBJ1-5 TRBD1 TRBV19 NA CASSIFRGQSNQPQHF TGTGCCAGTAGTATCTTCAGGGGGCAGAGCAATCAGCCCCAGCATTTT
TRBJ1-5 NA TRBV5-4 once CASSLAGWGPYSNQPQHF TGTGCCAGCAGCTTGGCCGGATGGGGCCCCTATAGCAATCAGCCCCAGCATTTT
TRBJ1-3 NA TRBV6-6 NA CASTDSNGNTIYF TGTGCCAGCACCGACTCAAATGGAAACACCATATATTTT
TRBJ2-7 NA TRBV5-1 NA CASSRDTYEQYF TGCGCCAGCAGCCGTGACACTTACGAGCAGTACTTC
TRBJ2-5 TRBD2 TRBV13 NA CASSSPGTSGRETQYF TGTGCCAGCAGTTCGCCTGGGACTAGCGGCAGGGAGACCCAGTACTTC
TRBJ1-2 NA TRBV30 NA CAWSTGPRGYTF TGTGCCTGGTCTACAGGGCCCAGGGGCTACACCTTC
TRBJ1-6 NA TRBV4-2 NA CASSHLTPVNNSPLHF TGTGCCAGCAGCCACTTGACACCCGTAAATAATTCACCCCTCCACTTT
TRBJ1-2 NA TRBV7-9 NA CASSLEARGGYTF TGTGCCAGCAGCTTAGAGGCGCGGGGGGGCTACACCTTC
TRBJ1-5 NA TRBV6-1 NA CASSVGQGEVNQPQHF TGTGCCAGCAGTGTCGGCCAGGGTGAGGTCAATCAGCCCCAGCATTTT
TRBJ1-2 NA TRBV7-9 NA CASSLEAGHRGYTF TGTGCCAGCAGCTTAGAGGCGGGCCATCGGGGCTACACCTTC
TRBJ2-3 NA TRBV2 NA CASSAERDTHTQYF TGTGCCAGCAGCGCCGAACGGGACACCCATACGCAGTATTTT